The rows below give T cell receptor beta chains drawn from one sample of a study of vaccination and CD4 T cells after COVID-19. Their recognized antigens are unknown. TCRdb reanalysed the PCR reads using MiXCR and keeps one entry per CDR3 protein. The sample lists over 15,000 distinct CDR3 sequences; 52% were seen once. The sequenced sample was CD4+ T cells from blood, cultured in vitro, obtained before SARS-CoV-2 vaccination. These TCRs come from a human donor who had recovered from COVID-19. The CDR3 runs from the conserved cysteine through the conserved F or W. The order of the fields is V gene, clone size, D gene, J gene, CDR3 DNA, CDR3 protein. D genes are given only for firm matches. Clone size, where shown, is once, few, many, or a class for clones that have expanded.

V gene: TRBV24-1; clone size: .; D gene: .; J gene: TRBJ1-1; CDR3 DNA: TGTGCCACCAGCGATACGGGCACTGAAGCTTTCTTT; CDR3 protein: CATSDTGTEAFF
V gene: TRBV7-9; clone size: .; D gene: TRBD2; J gene: TRBJ2-5; CDR3 DNA: TGTGCCAGCAGCCACCGACTAGCGGGGTGGGGAGAGACCCAGTACTTC; CDR3 protein: CASSHRLAGWGETQYF
V gene: TRBV29-1; clone size: .; D gene: .; J gene: TRBJ1-2; CDR3 DNA: TGCAGCTCCTCGAGCCTCGGATCGTATGGCTACACCTTC; CDR3 protein: CSSSSLGSYGYTF
V gene: TRBV6-1; clone size: .; D gene: .; J gene: TRBJ2-4; CDR3 DNA: TGTGCCAGCAGTGGGGAGGCCAAAAACATTCAGTACTTC; CDR3 protein: CASSGEAKNIQYF
V gene: TRBV29-1; clone size: few; D gene: .; J gene: TRBJ1-1; CDR3 DNA: TGCAGCGTTGCCCGATTCATGGTACCTGAAGCTTTCTTT; CDR3 protein: CSVARFMVPEAFF
V gene: TRBV20-1; clone size: .; D gene: .; J gene: TRBJ2-1; CDR3 DNA: TGCAGTGCTAGACCTACCGGGACAGGGGAGAGGCTAGCGGGACGGTATGAGCAGTTCTTC; CDR3 protein: CSARPTGTGERLAGRYEQFF
V gene: TRBV14; clone size: few; D gene: .; J gene: TRBJ1-2; CDR3 DNA: TGTGCCAGCAGCCAAGGCCGTTTCTATGGCTACACCTTC; CDR3 protein: CASSQGRFYGYTF
V gene: TRBV20-1; clone size: .; D gene: TRBD1; J gene: TRBJ1-2; CDR3 DNA: TGCAGTGCTAGAGACAGGGGGGCGAACTATGGCTACACCTTC; CDR3 protein: CSARDRGANYGYTF
V gene: TRBV12-3/TRBV12-4; clone size: .; D gene: .; J gene: TRBJ1-2; CDR3 DNA: TGTGCCAGCAGCTCCGAGACAGGACCTTCAGGACCTGGCTACACCTTC; CDR3 protein: CASSSETGPSGPGYTF
V gene: TRBV27; clone size: .; D gene: .; J gene: TRBJ2-2; CDR3 DNA: TGTGCCAGCAGTAGACGAATGGGGGTCAACACCGGGGAGCTGTTTTTT; CDR3 protein: CASSRRMGVNTGELFF
V gene: TRBV11-3; clone size: .; D gene: .; J gene: TRBJ1-2; CDR3 DNA: TGTGCCAGCAGCCGACGGAGTAATGGTGGGGTTGGCTACACCTTC; CDR3 protein: CASSRRSNGGVGYTF
V gene: TRBV15; clone size: few; D gene: .; J gene: TRBJ2-3; CDR3 DNA: TGTGCCACCAGCAGAGACCCTTTCGTTGGCACAGATACGCAGTATTTT; CDR3 protein: CATSRDPFVGTDTQYF
V gene: TRBV7-3; clone size: .; D gene: TRBD2; J gene: TRBJ2-5; CDR3 DNA: TGTGCCAGCAGCATTAGCGGGGGGACCCAAGAGACCCAGTACTTC; CDR3 protein: CASSISGGTQETQYF
V gene: TRBV20-1; clone size: .; D gene: .; J gene: TRBJ2-2; CDR3 DNA: TGCAGTGCTAGTTCTACGTCGAACACCGGGGAGCTGTTTTTT; CDR3 protein: CSASSTSNTGELFF
V gene: TRBV2; clone size: .; D gene: .; J gene: TRBJ2-7; CDR3 DNA: TGTGCCAGCAGTTTCGCCTCGTACGAGCAGTACTTC; CDR3 protein: CASSFASYEQYF
V gene: TRBV6-1; clone size: .; D gene: .; J gene: TRBJ2-7; CDR3 DNA: TGTGCCAGCAGTAGCAGGGAATTCTACGAGCAGTACTTC; CDR3 protein: CASSSREFYEQYF